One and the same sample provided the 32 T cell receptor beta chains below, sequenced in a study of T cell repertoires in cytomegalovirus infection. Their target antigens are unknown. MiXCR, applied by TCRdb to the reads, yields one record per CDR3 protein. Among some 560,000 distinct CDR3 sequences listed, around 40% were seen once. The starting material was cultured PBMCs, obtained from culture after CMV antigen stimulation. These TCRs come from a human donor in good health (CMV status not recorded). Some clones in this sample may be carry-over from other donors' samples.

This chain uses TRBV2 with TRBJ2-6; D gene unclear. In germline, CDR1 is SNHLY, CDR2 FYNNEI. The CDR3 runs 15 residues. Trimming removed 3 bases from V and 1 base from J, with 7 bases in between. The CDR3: CASSEWGSGANVLTF. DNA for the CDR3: TGTGCCAGCAGTGAGTGGGGATCTGGGGCCAACGTCCTGACTTTC.

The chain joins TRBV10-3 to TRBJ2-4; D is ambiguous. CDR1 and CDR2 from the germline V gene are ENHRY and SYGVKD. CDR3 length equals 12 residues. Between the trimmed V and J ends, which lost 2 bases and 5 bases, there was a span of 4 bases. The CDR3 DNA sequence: TGTGCCATCAGTGAGATGGAAAACATTCAGTACTTC. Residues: CAISEMENIQYF.

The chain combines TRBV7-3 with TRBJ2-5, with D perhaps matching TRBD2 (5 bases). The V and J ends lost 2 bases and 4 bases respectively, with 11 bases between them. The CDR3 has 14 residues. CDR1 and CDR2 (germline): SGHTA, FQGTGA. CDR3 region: CASSLVDFPETQYF. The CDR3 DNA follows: TGTGCCAGCAGCTTAGTGGACTTCCCAGAGACCCAGTACTTC.

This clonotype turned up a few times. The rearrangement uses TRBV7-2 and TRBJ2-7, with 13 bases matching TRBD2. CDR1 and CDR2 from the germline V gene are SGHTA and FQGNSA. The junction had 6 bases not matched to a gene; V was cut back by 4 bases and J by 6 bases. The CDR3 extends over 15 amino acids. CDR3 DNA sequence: TGTGCCAGCAGCTCAAGGACTAGCGGGAGTTCCGAGCAGTACTTC. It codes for CASSSRTSGSSEQYF.

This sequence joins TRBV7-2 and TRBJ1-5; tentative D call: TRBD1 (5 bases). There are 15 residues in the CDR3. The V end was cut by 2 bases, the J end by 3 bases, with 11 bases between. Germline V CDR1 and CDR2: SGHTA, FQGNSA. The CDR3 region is CASSLRDVFNQPQHF. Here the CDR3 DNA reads TGTGCCAGCAGCTTACGGGACGTATTCAATCAGCCCCAGCATTTT. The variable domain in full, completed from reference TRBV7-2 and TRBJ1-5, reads GAGVSQSPSNKVTEKGKDVELRCDPISGHTALYWYRQSLGQGLEFLIYFQGNSAPDKSGLPSDRFSAERTGGSVSTLTIQRTQQEDSAVYLCASSLRDVFNQPQHFGDGTRLSIL.

The CDR3 here is CASSLYSEETQYF. The CDR3 region has the DNA TGTGCCAGCAGCCTATACAGTGAAGAGACCCAGTACTTC. The V call is TRBV11-2, the J call TRBJ2-5, with D unclear. The CDR3 loop spans 13 amino acids. The V gene lost 5 bases and the J gene lost 3 bases, with 10 bases spanning the gap. Germline V lookup: CDR1 SGHAT, CDR2 FQNNGV.

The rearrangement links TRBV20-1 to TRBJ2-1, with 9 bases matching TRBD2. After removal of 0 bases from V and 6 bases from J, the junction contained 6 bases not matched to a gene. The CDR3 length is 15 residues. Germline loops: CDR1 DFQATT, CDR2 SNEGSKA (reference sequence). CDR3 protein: CSARDAGGGSNEQFF. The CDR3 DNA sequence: TGCAGTGCTAGAGACGCGGGAGGGGGATCCAATGAGCAGTTCTTC.

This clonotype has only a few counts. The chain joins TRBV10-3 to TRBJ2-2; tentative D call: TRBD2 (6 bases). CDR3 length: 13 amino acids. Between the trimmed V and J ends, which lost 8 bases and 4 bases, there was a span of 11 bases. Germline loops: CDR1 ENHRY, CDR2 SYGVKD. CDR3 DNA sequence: TGTGCCATCTCGCGGGACGTCACCGGGGAGCTGTTTTTT. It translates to CAISRDVTGELFF.

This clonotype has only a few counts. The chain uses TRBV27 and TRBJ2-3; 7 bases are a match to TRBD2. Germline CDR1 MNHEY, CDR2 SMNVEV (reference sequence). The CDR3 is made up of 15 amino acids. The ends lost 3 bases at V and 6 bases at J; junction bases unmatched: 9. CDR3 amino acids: CASSFETSFRDTQYF. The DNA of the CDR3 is TGTGCCAGCAGTTTCGAGACTAGCTTCCGGGATACGCAGTATTTT.

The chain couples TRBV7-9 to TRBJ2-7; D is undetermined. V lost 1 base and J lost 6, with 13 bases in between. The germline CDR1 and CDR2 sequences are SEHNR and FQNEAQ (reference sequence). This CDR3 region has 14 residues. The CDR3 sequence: CASSLEALSAEQYF. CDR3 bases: TGTGCCAGCAGCTTAGAAGCTCTCTCGGCCGAGCAGTACTTC.

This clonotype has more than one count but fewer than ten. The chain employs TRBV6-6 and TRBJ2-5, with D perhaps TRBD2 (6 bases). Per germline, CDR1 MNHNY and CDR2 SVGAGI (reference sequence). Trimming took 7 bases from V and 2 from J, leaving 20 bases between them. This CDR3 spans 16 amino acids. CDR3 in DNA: TGTGCCAGCACCTTCCTCGGGGGATCCTTTCAAGAGACCCAGTACTTC. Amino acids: CASTFLGGSFQETQYF.

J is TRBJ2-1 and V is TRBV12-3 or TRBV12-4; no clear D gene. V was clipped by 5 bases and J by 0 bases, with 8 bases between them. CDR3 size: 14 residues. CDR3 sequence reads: CASSGWFSYNEQFF. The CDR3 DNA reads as TGTGCCAGCAGTGGTTGGTTCTCCTACAATGAGCAGTTCTTC.

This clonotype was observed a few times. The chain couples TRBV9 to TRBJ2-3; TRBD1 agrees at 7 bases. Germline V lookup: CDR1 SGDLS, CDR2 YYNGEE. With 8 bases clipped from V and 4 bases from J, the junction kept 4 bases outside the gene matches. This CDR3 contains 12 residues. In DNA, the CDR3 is TGTGCCAGTCGAGGGACAGCAGATACGCAGTATTTT. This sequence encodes CASRGTADTQYF.

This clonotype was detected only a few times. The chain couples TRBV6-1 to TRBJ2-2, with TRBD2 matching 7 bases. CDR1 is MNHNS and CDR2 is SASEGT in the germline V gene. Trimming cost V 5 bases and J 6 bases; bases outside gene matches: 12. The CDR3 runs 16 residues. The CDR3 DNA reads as TGTGCCAGCAGTTTTGGACTAGATGCGGGGGCCGGGGAGCTGTTTTTT. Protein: CASSFGLDAGAGELFF.

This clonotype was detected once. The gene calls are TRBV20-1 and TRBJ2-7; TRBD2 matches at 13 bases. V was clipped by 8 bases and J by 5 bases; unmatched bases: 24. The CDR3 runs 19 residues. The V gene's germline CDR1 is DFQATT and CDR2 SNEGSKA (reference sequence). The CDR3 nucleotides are TGCAGTACTTTAGGGACATTTCTAGATTGGACTAGCGGGAGCAACGAGCAGTACTTC. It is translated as CSTLGTFLDWTSGSNEQYF.

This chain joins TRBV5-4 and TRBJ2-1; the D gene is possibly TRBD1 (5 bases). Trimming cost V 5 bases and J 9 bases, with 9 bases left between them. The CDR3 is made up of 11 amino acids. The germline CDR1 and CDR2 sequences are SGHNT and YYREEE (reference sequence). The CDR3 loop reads CASRTRGEQFF. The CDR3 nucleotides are TGTGCCAGCAGGACAAGGGGTGAGCAGTTCTTC.

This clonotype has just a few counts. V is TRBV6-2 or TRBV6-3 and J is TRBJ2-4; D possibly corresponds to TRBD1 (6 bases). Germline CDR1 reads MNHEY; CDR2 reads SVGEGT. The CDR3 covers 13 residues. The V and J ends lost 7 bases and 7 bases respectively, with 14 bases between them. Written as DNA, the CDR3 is TGTGCCAGCACCCTAAGGGGGTGGAACATTCAGTACTTC. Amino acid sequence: CASTLRGWNIQYF.

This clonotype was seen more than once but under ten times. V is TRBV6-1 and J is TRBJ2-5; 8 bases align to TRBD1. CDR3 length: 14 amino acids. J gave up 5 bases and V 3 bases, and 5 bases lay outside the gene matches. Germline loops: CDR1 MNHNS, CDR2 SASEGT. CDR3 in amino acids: CASSDYRGAETQYF. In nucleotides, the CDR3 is TGTGCCAGCAGTGATTACAGGGGGGCGGAGACCCAGTACTTC.

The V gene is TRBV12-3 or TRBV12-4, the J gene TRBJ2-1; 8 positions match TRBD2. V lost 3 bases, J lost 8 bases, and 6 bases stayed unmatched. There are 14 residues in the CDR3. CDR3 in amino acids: CASSFGGATDEQFF. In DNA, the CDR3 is TGTGCCAGCAGTTTCGGGGGGGCTACGGATGAGCAGTTCTTC.

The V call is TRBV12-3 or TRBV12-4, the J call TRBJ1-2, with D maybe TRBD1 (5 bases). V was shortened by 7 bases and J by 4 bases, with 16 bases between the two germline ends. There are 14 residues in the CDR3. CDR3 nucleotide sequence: TGTGCCAGCACCTGGCGGGGGTTGAGCTATGGCTACACCTTC. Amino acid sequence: CASTWRGLSYGYTF.

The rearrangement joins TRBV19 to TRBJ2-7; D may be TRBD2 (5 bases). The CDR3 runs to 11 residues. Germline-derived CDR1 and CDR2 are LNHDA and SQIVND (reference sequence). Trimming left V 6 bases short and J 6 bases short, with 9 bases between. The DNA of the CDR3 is TGTGCCAGTAGGGGAGAGAGCGAGCAGTACTTC. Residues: CASRGESEQYF.

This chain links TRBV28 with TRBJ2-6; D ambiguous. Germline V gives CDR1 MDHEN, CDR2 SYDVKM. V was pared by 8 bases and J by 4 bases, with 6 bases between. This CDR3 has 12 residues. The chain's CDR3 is CASLTGANVLTF. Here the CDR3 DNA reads TGTGCCAGCTTAACAGGGGCCAACGTCCTGACTTTC.

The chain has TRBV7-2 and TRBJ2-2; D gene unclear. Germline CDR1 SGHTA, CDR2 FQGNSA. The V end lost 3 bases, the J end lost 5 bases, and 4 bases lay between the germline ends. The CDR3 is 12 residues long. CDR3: CASSFITGELFF. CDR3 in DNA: TGTGCCAGCAGCTTCATAACCGGGGAGCTGTTTTTT.

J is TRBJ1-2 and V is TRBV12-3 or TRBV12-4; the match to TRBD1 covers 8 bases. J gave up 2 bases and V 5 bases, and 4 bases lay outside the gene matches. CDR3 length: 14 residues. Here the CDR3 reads CASSTRTGNYGYTF. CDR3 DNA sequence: TGTGCCAGCAGTACCCGGACAGGGAACTATGGCTACACCTTC.

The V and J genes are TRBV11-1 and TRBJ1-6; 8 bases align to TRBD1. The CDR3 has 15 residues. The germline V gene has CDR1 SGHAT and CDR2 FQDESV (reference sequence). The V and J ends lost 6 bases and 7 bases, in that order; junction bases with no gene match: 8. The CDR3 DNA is TGTGCCAGCAGTCCCCGGACAGGGACAAATTCACCCCTCCACTTT. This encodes CASSPRTGTNSPLHF.

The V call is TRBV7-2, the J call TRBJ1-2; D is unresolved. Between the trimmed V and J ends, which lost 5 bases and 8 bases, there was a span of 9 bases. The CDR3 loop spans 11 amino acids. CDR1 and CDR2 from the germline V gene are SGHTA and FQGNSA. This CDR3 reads CASSPGRGYTF. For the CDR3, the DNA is TGTGCCAGCAGCCCCGGCCGCGGCTACACCTTC.

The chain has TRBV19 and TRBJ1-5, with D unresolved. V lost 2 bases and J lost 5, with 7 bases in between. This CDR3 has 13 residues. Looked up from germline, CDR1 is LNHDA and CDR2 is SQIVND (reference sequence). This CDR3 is CASSITADQPQHF. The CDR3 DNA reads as TGTGCCAGTAGTATAACTGCCGATCAGCCCCAGCATTTT. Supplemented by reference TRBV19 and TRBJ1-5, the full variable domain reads DGGITQSPKYLFRKEGQNVTLSCEQNLNHDAMYWYRQDPGQGLRLIYYSQIVNDFQKGDIAEGYSVSREKKESFPLTVTSAQKNPTAFYLCASSITADQPQHFGDGTRLSIL.

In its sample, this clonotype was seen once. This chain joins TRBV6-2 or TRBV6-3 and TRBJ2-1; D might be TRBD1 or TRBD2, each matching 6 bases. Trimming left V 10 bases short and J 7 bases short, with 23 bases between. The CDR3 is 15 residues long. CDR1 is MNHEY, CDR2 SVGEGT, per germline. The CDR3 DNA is TGTGCCACTTCTCACGGGGGCAGCCCCGGGAATGAGCAGTTCTTC. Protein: CATSHGGSPGNEQFF.

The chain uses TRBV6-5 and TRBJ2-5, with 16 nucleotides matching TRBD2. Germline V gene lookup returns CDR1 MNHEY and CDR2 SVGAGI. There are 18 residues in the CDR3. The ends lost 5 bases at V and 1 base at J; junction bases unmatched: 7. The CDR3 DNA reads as TGTGCCAGCAGTAAAGGGACTAGCGGGAGGGGGTCCCAAGAGACCCAGTACTTC. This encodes CASSKGTSGRGSQETQYF.

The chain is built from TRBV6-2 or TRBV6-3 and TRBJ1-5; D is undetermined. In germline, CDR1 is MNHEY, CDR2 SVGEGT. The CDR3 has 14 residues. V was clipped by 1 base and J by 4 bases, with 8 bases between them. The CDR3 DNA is TGTGCCAGCAGTTACTTGGATATTAATCAGCCCCAGCATTTT. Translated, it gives CASSYLDINQPQHF.

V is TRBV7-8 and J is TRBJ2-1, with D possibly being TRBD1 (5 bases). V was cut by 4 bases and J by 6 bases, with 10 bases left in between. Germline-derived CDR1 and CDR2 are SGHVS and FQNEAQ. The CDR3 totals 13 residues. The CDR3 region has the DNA TGTGCCAGCAGCTCCAGGGTGGGCAATGAGCAGTTCTTC. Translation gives CASSSRVGNEQFF. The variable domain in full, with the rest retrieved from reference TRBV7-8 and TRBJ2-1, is GAGVSQSPRYKVAKRGQDVALRCDPISGHVSLFWYQQALGQGPEFLTYFQNEAQLDKSGLPSDRFFAERPEGSVSTLKIQRTQQEDSAVYLCASSSRVGNEQFFGPGTRLTVL.

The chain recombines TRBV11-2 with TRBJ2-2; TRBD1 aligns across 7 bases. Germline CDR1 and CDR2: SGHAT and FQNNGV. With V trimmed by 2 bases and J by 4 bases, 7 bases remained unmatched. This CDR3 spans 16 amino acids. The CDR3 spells CASSLTRGLGTGELFF. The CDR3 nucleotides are TGTGCCAGCAGCTTAACGAGGGGGCTGGGCACCGGGGAGCTGTTTTTT.